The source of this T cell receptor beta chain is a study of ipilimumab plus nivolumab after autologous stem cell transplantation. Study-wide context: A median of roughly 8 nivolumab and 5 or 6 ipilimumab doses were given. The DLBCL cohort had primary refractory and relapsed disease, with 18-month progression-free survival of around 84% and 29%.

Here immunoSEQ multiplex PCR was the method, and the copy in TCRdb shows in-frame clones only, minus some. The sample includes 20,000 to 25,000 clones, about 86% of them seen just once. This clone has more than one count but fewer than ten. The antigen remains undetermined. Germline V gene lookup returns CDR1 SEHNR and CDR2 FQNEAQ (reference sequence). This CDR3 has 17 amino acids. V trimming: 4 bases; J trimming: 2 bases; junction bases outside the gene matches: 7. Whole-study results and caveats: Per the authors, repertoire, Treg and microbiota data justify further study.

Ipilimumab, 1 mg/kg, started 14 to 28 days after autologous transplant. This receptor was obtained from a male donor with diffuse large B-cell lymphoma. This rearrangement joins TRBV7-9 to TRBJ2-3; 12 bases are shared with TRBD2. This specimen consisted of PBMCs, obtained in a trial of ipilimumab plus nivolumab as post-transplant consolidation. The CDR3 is CASSSRLAGGFTDTQYF. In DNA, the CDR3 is TGTGCCAGCAGCTCCCGCCTAGCGGGGGGGTTCACAGATACGCAGTATTTT.